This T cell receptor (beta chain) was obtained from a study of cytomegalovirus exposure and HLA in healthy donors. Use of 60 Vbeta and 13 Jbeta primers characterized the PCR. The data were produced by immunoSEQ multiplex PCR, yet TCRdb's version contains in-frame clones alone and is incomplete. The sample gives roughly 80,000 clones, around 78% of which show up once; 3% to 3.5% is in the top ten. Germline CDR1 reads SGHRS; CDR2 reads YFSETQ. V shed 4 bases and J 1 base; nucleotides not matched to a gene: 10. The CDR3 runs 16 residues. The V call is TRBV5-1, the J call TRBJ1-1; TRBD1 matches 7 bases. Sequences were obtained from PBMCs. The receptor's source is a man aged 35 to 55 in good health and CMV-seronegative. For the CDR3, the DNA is TGCGCCAGCAGCCTCCGGGCCCAGGGGGGGAACACTGAAGCTTTCTTT. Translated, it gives CASSLRAQGGNTEAFF.